Reported below is one TCR beta chain. It lacks a known antigen. No much larger clone exists at a distance of one base, and base qualities are not known. The library was built by means of PCR. Sequencing used an Illumina HiSeq 2500. To reduce PCR and sequencing biases, unique molecular identifiers were built into the TCR beta cDNA libraries. Per 1 to 10 million input T cells, approximately 500,000 cDNA molecules were obtained, such that each molecule approximated one T cell. The patient libraries were prepared and sequenced using the same protocol as the earlier healthy control dataset. Samples belonging to the same batch were prepared together, multiplexed and sequenced on a shared HiSeq lane. The study's processing was this. Raw barcoded reads were processed with MIGEC, discarding single-read molecular identifier groups before consensus assembly and CDR3 extraction. Clonotype tables were post-analysed with VDJtools, normalizing diversity by down-sampling all datasets to the smallest sample size. In repertoire overlap clustering, CDR3 amino acid sequences, but not nucleotide sequences, were matched to correct batch-related cross-sample contamination. TCRdb applied fastp at Q25 and MiXCR to the public reads, then kept only in-frame beta chains. Every CDR3 protein is listed once, alongside the most common genes and DNA of its rows. The authors' filters were not applied to this entry. The sample table holds hundreds of thousands of distinct CDR3 sequences, of which roughly half were seen once. The ten largest clones capture approximately 4.4% of the sample.

The data derive from a study of post-analysis software for immune sequencing data (dated by TCRdb to between 2014 and 2017). Concerning the study at large: Relapsing-remitting, secondary progressive and progressive-relapsing multiple sclerosis were recorded as disease courses, and subtype annotation was lacking for some patients. Patient repertoires were compared against about a dozen previously published healthy control repertoires from donors aged roughly 6 to 26 years. A subset of samples was prepared in parallel using single-end sample barcoding, then pooled and co-amplified after Illumina adapter ligation. The study at large found these results: Normalized Chao1 diversity was significantly lower in multiple sclerosis patients than controls, suggesting substantial peripheral T-cell clonal expansion. Four to six TRBV segments, including TRBV5-6, TRBV5-1 and TRBV20-1, were significantly more frequent in patients than controls. The multiple sclerosis patient group was slightly younger than the control group. Direct clustering with F measure showed strong co-clustering of samples prepared in the same batch, prompting a batch-effect correction.

To demonstrate the VDJtools post-analysis software, the study profiled TCR beta repertoires from the peripheral blood of about 13 young patients with multiple sclerosis. The patients with multiple sclerosis were children and adolescents between about 6 and 15 years of age. From cysteine to phenylalanine, the CDR3 is 14 amino acids long. CDR3 DNA only is kept here, 42 bases in frame from base 1. V is cut by 3 bases and J by 8 bases, and the space between the germline ends is 19 bases. From the germline V gene (reference sequence), CDR1 is DFQATT and CDR2 is SNEGSKA. The chain uses TRBV20-1 and TRBJ1-2; the D gene is perhaps TRBD1, on 5 matching bases. The sequencing sample was made of blood. This receptor was obtained from a girl aged 10-17 years with multiple sclerosis. Here is the DNA: TGCAGTGCTAGGGCTCCGGCAGGGCGGGGAGGCTACACCTTC. Translated, it reads CSARAPAGRGGYTF.